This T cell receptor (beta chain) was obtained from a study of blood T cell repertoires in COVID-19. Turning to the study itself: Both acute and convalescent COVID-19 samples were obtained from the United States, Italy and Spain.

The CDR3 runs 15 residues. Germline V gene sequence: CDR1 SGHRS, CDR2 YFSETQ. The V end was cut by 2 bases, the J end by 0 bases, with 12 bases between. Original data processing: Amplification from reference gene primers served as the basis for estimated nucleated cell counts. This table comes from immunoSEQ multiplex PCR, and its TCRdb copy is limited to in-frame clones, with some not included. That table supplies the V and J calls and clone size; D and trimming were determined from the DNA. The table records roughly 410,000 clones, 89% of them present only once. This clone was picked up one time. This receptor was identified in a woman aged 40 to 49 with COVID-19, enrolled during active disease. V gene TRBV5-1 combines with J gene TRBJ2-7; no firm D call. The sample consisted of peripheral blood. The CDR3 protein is CASSLRGLTSYEQYF. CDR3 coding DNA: TGCGCCAGCAGCTTAAGAGGCCTCACCTCCTACGAGCAGTACTTC. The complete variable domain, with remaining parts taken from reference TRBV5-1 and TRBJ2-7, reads KAGVTQTPRYLIKTRGQQVTLSCSPISGHRSVSWYQQTPGQGLQFLFEYFSETQRNKGNFPGRFSGRQFSNSRSEMNVSTLELGDSALYLCASSLRGLTSYEQYFGPGTRLTVT.